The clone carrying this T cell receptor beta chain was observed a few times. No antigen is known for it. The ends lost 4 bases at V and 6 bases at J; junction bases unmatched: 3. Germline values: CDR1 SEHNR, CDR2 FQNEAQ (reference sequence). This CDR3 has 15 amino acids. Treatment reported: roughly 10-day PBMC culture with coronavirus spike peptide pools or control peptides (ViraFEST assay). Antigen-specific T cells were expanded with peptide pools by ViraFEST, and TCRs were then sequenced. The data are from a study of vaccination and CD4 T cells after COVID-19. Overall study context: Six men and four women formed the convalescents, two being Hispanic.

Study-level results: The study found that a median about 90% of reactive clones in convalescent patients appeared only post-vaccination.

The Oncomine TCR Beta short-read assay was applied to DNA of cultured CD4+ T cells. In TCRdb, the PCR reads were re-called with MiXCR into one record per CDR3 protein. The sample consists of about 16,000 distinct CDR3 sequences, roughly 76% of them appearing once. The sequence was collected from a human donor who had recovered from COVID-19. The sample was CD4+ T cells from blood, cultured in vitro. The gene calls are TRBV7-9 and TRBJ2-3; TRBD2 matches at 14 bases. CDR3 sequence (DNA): TGTGCCAGCAGCTCCCGGACTAGCGGGAGGGATACGCAGTATTTT. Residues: CASSSRTSGRDTQYF.